These 19 T cell receptor beta chains originate from one sample sequenced in a study of T-cell memory formation after mild COVID-19. TCRdb passed the 5' RACE reads through MiXCR, listing each CDR3 protein once. Of hundreds of thousands of distinct CDR3 sequences in the sample, approximately 15% were seen once. Sequenced material: PBMCs or a T cell subset sorted from them (not recorded which). These receptors were collected from an adult woman who had mild COVID-19 (a few samples of this study predate the infection). Cell type and time point are not known.

This clonotype was recorded a few times. The rearrangement joins TRBV18 to TRBJ2-1; 9 bases fit TRBD1. Germline V gene sequence: CDR1 KGHSH, CDR2 LQKENI. The CDR3 totals 17 residues. After removal of 4 bases from V and 2 bases from J, the junction contained 9 bases not matched to a gene. CDR3 region: CASSRDGQGLTYNEQFF. The CDR3 nucleotides read TGTGCCAGCTCACGCGATGGACAGGGGTTAACCTACAATGAGCAGTTCTTC.

V and J are TRBV7-3 and TRBJ2-1; either TRBD1 or TRBD2 may fit D (5 bases each). Germline values: CDR1 SGHTA, CDR2 FQGTGA. The V end lost 0 bases, the J end lost 10 bases, and 7 bases lay between the germline ends. This CDR3 has 12 residues. The chain's CDR3 is CASSLTGTEQFF. CDR3 DNA: TGTGCCAGCAGCTTAACAGGGACGGAGCAGTTCTTC.

J is TRBJ2-7 and V is TRBV7-9, with 7 bases lining up with TRBD2. The CDR3 loop spans 12 amino acids. CDR1 SEHNR and CDR2 FQNEAQ come from the germline V gene (reference sequence). V shed 6 bases and J 5 bases; nucleotides not matched to a gene: 4. CDR3 loop: CASREGLDEQYF. The CDR3 DNA reads as TGTGCCAGCAGAGAAGGACTAGACGAGCAGTACTTC. Using reference TRBV7-9 and TRBJ2-7 for the parts outside the CDR3, the full variable domain is DTGVSQNPRHKITKRGQNVTFRCDPISEHNRLYWYRQTLGQGPEFLTYFQNEAQLEKSRLLSDRFSAERPKGSFSTLEIQRTEQGDSAMYLCASREGLDEQYFGPGTRLTVT.

CDR3 loop: CASSDTANYGYTF. The DNA of the CDR3 is TGTGCCAGCAGTGATACTGCTAACTATGGCTACACCTTC. The chain is built from TRBV2 and TRBJ1-2; D is unresolved. Germline CDR1 is SNHLY and CDR2 is FYNNEI. V was shortened by 3 bases and J by 0 bases, with 5 bases between the two germline ends. The CDR3 sequence is 13 residues long.

This clonotype was seen a few times. V gene TRBV6-2 or TRBV6-3 combines with J gene TRBJ2-2; the match to TRBD1 covers 10 bases. Losses at the gene ends were 6 bases for V and 2 bases for J; bases not matched to a gene: 9. Germline V gene sequence: CDR1 MNHEY, CDR2 SVGEGT. This CDR3 contains 17 residues. CDR3 in DNA: TGTGCCAGCAGCCACGGACAGGGGGGAGGAAACACCGGGGAGCTGTTTTTT. Its protein product is CASSHGQGGGNTGELFF.

This clonotype showed up many times. The chain uses TRBV6-6 and TRBJ2-5; possible D gene TRBD2, 7 bases. The ends were cut back, 8 bases at V and 1 base at J, with 11 bases in the middle. This CDR3 region has 13 residues. Germline-derived CDR1 and CDR2 are MNHNY and SVGAGI (reference sequence). The DNA of the CDR3 is TGTGCCAGCGGGAGGGGGACCCAAGAGACCCAGTACTTC. Protein sequence: CASGRGTQETQYF.

This clonotype was observed a few times. V usage is TRBV6-5 and J usage is TRBJ1-1; TRBD1 aligns across 7 bases. The V gene end was trimmed by 6 bases and the J gene end by 9 bases; junction bases not matched to a gene: 13. The CDR3 spans 14 residues. Germline-derived CDR1 and CDR2 are MNHEY and SVGAGI. The CDR3 region has the DNA TGTGCCAGCAGCCCACACGACAGGGAGCAGAAAGCTTTCTTT. It codes for CASSPHDREQKAFF.

This clonotype was found a few times. The chain uses TRBV28 and TRBJ1-1; 7 nucleotides align to TRBD1. The V gene's germline CDR1 is MDHEN and CDR2 SYDVKM. Losses at the gene ends were 9 bases for V and 5 bases for J; bases not matched to a gene: 15. The CDR3 runs 15 residues. CDR3 in DNA: TGTGCCAGTCAAACCCTCGACAGGGCCCGTACTGAAGCTTTCTTT. Amino acid sequence: CASQTLDRARTEAFF.

The V call is TRBV29-1, the J call TRBJ2-2, with 8 bases matching TRBD1. With 5 bases clipped from V and 5 bases from J, the junction kept 7 bases outside the gene matches. Germline values: CDR1 SQVTM, CDR2 ANQGSEA. The CDR3 contains 14 residues. For the CDR3, the DNA is TGCAGCGTTCCCCAGGGGGCTCGGACCGGGGAGCTGTTTTTT. It translates to CSVPQGARTGELFF.

This clonotype was seen more than once but under ten times. As DNA, the CDR3 is TGTGCCAGCAGCCAAGATATAAGGATGGACAGGAGTAATGAAAAACTGTTTTTT. This gives the protein CASSQDIRMDRSNEKLFF. V and J are TRBV4-2 and TRBJ1-4; TRBD1 aligns across 7 bases. V lost 0 bases, J lost 4 bases, and 11 bases stayed unmatched. Germline lookup yields CDR1 LGHNA and CDR2 YNFKEQ. This CDR3 is built from 18 residues.

This clonotype has only a few counts. The chain combines TRBV7-3 with TRBJ2-1; 8 positions agree with TRBD1. Germline V CDR1 and CDR2: SGHTA, FQGTGA. CDR3 length equals 15 residues. The trim removed 4 bases at V and 10 bases at J, leaving 12 bases unmatched. The DNA of the CDR3 is TGTGCCAGCAGCTACAGACAGGGGTCTGAAAGAGAGCAGTTCTTC. As protein: CASSYRQGSEREQFF.

This clonotype was seen only a few times. The CDR3 sequence is CASLTGAINPHEQYF. The DNA for the CDR3 is TGTGCCAGCCTCACGGGGGCTATCAACCCCCACGAGCAGTACTTC. The J gene is TRBJ2-7, the V gene TRBV6-5; perhaps D is TRBD1 or TRBD2 (6 bases each). V lost 8 bases and J 5 bases, leaving 22 bases between the germline ends. CDR3 length: 15 amino acids. Germline V gene data show CDR1 as MNHEY and CDR2 as SVGAGI.

The V gene is TRBV7-3, the J gene TRBJ2-7; D is unclear. Trimming took 3 bases from V and 2 from J, leaving 14 bases between them. This CDR3 contains 15 residues. Germline loops: CDR1 SGHTA, CDR2 FQGTGA. CDR3: CASSLGLGSTYEQYF. In nucleotides, the CDR3 is TGTGCCAGCAGCTTGGGCCTAGGCTCTACCTACGAGCAGTACTTC.

This chain uses TRBV20-1 with TRBJ1-5; 8 bases are shared with TRBD1. The CDR3 is 15 amino acids. V lost 6 bases, J lost 4 bases, and 11 bases stayed unmatched. Germline CDR1 and CDR2: DFQATT and SNEGSKA (reference sequence). The CDR3 DNA follows: TGCAGTGCCAAAGATAGCGGGACAGGAAATCAGCCCCAGCATTTT. Translated: CSAKDSGTGNQPQHF.

In its sample, this clonotype was seen a few times. The chain is built from TRBV19 and TRBJ2-2; 9 bases line up with TRBD1. V gave up 5 bases and J gave up 7 bases; unmatched junction bases: 8. Germline-derived CDR1 and CDR2 are LNHDA and SQIVND (reference sequence). The CDR3 spans 15 residues. The CDR3 nucleotides are TGTGCCAGTAGTGCATCCGGGACAGGGATCGGGGAGCTGTTTTTT. It translates to CASSASGTGIGELFF.

This clonotype came up a few times. The chain is built from TRBV7-9 and TRBJ2-7; no definite D call. CDR1 is SEHNR and CDR2 is FQNEAQ in the germline V gene (reference sequence). The CDR3 runs 13 residues. V was trimmed by 4 bases and J by 6 bases, leaving 13 bases between them. The CDR3 loop is CASSSHPGSEQYF. DNA for the CDR3: TGTGCCAGCAGCTCCCACCCGGGCAGCGAGCAGTACTTC.

V and J are TRBV10-3 and TRBJ2-1, with TRBD2 identical over 11 bases. V was pared by 6 bases and J by 4 bases, with 2 bases of the junction left unmatched. The CDR3 is made up of 14 amino acids. CDR1 and CDR2 (germline): ENHRY, SYGVKD. This CDR3 is CAISGTSGYNEQFF. The CDR3 region has the DNA TGTGCCATCAGCGGGACTAGCGGATACAATGAGCAGTTCTTC.

The J gene is TRBJ2-1, the V gene TRBV4-3; D ambiguous. V lost 0 bases and J 7 bases, leaving 31 bases between the germline ends. This CDR3 is built from 21 residues. Germline V lookup: CDR1 LGHNA, CDR2 YSLEER. The CDR3 sequence is CASSQEVLSAGRKGRRNEQFF. CDR3 DNA: TGCGCCAGCAGCCAAGAAGTACTGAGCGCCGGTCGAAAAGGACGTCGGAATGAGCAGTTCTTC.

The chain uses TRBV7-6 and TRBJ2-1; D gene ambiguous. The germline gives CDR1 SGHVS, CDR2 FNYEAQ. With 5 bases removed from V and 8 bases from J, the gap between germline ends came to 16 bases. The CDR3 is made up of 14 amino acids. The CDR3 sequence is CASSPRGSSHEQFF. In nucleotides, the CDR3 is TGTGCCAGCAGCCCCCGCGGTTCGTCCCATGAGCAGTTCTTC.